The rows below give T cell receptor beta chains drawn from one sample of a study of T cell responses to AZD1222 COVID-19 vaccine. Clones were sequenced by immunoSEQ multiplex PCR, and TCRdb holds only the in-frame ones, with some missing. The sample includes roughly 150,000 clones, roughly 92% of them seen just once. The input for sequencing was peripheral blood, taken on day 0 of AZD1222 vaccination. The receptors here all came from an adult in good health. Each CDR3 is given with its conserved first and last residue. A D gene is named only where the DNA matches it firmly. Size values are once, few and many counts, or a class for expanded clones, and some rows have none.

>TRBV19|NA|NA|TRBJ1-4
CASSIGWLGRNEKLFF
TGTGCCAGTAGTATAGGTTGGTTGGGCAGAAATGAAAAACTGTTTTTT
>TRBV6-6|NA|TRBD1|TRBJ2-2
CASRDRGPPNTGELFF
TGTGCCAGCAGGGACAGGGGTCCTCCGAACACCGGGGAGCTGTTTTTT
>TRBV7-2|once|TRBD1|TRBJ1-4
CASSLSQGGGEKLFF
TGTGCCAGCAGCTTATCCCAGGGGGGGGGAGAAAAACTGTTTTTT
>TRBV5-1|NA|NA|TRBJ2-3
CASSSPGSPDTQYF
TGCGCCAGCAGCTCGCCGGGTAGCCCAGATACGCAGTATTTT
>TRBV5-8|NA|TRBD1|TRBJ1-5
CASSLLTQGASNQPQHF
TGTGCCAGCAGCTTGTTGACGCAGGGGGCTTCCAATCAGCCCCAGCATTTT
>TRBV5-8|NA|NA|TRBJ1-2
CASSWGFYGYTF
TGTGCCAGCAGCTGGGGGTTCTATGGCTACACCTTC
>TRBV7-9|NA|NA|TRBJ2-7
CASSKQGFEQYF
TGTGCCAGCAGCAAGCAAGGATTTGAGCAGTACTTC
>TRBV2|NA|TRBD2|TRBJ2-7
CASSELGGPWEQYF
TGTGCCAGCAGTGAGTTGGGAGGGCCTTGGGAGCAGTACTTC
>TRBV9|NA|TRBD1|TRBJ2-3
CASSANTGVDTQYF
TGTGCCAGCAGCGCAAACACAGGGGTAGATACGCAGTATTTT
>TRBV25-1|NA|NA|TRBJ2-1
CASSEYNEQFF
TGTGCCAGCAGTGAATATAATGAGCAGTTCTTC
>TRBV6-5|NA|NA|TRBJ1-5
CASSRGQQQPQHF
TGTGCCAGCAGCCGCGGACAGCAGCAGCCCCAGCATTTT
>TRBV5-4|NA|TRBD2|TRBJ2-1
CASNSGGHYNEQFF
TGTGCCAGCAACTCGGGAGGGCACTACAATGAGCAGTTCTTC
>TRBV6-5|NA|NA|TRBJ2-7
CASSANRVNEQYF
TGTGCCAGCAGCGCGAACAGGGTAAACGAGCAGTACTTC
>TRBV5-1|NA|NA|TRBJ2-7
CASSLTKDSRYEQYF
TGCGCCAGCAGCTTAACCAAGGACAGTCGCTACGAGCAGTACTTC
>TRBV2|NA|TRBD2|TRBJ2-3
CASSRTSGSTDTQYF
TGTGCCAGCAGTCGGACTAGCGGGAGCACAGATACGCAGTATTTT
>TRBV23-1|NA|TRBD1|TRBJ1-1
CASPRGPTGEGCAEAFF
TGCGCCAGCCCTCGGGGCCCTACAGGGGAAGGGTGCGCTGAAGCTTTCTTT
>TRBV20-1|NA|NA|TRBJ2-7
CSARVSYEQYF
TGCAGTGCTAGAGTGAGCTACGAGCAGTACTTC
>TRBV19|NA|TRBD2|TRBJ2-1
CASSIVPWTSGSSYNEQFF
TGTGCCAGTAGTATAGTCCCTTGGACTAGCGGGAGCTCCTACAATGAGCAGTTCTTC
>TRBV6-5|NA|NA|TRBJ1-4
CASSQDIREKLFF
TGTGCCAGCAGCCAGGACATCCGTGAAAAACTGTTTTTT
>TRBV7-2|NA|TRBD2|TRBJ2-1
CASSPIGGGSVPIYNEQFF
TGTGCCAGCAGCCCGATCGGCGGCGGGAGCGTCCCCATCTACAATGAGCAGTTCTTC
>TRBV4-3|NA|NA|TRBJ2-1
CASSQKVNGQQFF
TGCGCCAGCAGCCAAAAGGTTAATGGGCAGCAGTTCTTC
>TRBV18|NA|NA|TRBJ2-7
CASSRRDRSYEQYF
TGTGCCAGCTCACGGAGGGACAGATCTTACGAGCAGTACTTC
>TRBV28|NA|NA|TRBJ2-7
CASSRILYEQYF
TGTGCCAGCAGTCGAATTCTCTACGAGCAGTACTTC
>TRBV10-2|NA|TRBD2|TRBJ2-1
CASSGGLAGNEQFF
TGCGCCAGCAGTGGGGGACTAGCGGGGAATGAGCAGTTCTTC
>TRBV7-2|NA|NA|TRBJ1-4
CASSFRGANEKLFF
TGTGCCAGCAGCTTTCGGGGGGCGAATGAAAAACTGTTTTTT
>TRBV5-1|NA|NA|TRBJ1-1
CASSPGSRNTEAFF
TGCGCCAGCAGCCCAGGCAGTAGGAACACTGAAGCTTTCTTT
>TRBV19|NA|NA|TRBJ1-5
CASSIIEAGPQHF
TGTGCCAGTAGTATAATAGAGGCCGGGCCCCAGCATTTT
>TRBV19|NA|NA|TRBJ1-3
CASTPRGEGNTIYF
TGTGCCAGTACCCCCCGTGGGGAGGGAAACACCATATATTTT
>TRBV10-1|NA|NA|TRBJ1-1
CASSEAVYTEAFF
TGCGCCAGCAGTGAGGCCGTCTACACTGAAGCTTTCTTT
>TRBV7-9|NA|NA|TRBJ1-5
CASRAGELGNQPQHF
TGTGCCAGCAGGGCTGGTGAGTTGGGCAATCAGCCCCAGCATTTT